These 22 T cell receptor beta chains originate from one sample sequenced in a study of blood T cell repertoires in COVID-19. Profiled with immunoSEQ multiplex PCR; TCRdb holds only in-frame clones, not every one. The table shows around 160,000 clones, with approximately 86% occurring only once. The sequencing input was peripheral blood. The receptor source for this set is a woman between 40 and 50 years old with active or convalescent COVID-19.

The CDR3 bases are TGTGCCACCAGTGCCCTCAGCGGGACAGGGGGCACAGATACGCAGTATTTT. Residues: CATSALSGTGGTDTQYF. J is TRBJ2-3 and V is TRBV24-1; 10 nucleotides line up with TRBD1. Germline V CDR1 and CDR2: KGHDR, SFDVKD. CDR3 size: 17 residues. V lost 5 bases to trimming and J lost 1 base; unmatched junction nucleotides: 8.

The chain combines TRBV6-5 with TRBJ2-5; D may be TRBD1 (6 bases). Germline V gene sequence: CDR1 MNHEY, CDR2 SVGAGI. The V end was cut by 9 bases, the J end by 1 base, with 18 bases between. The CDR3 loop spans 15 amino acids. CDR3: CASLLRGHFQETQYF. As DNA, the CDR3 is TGTGCCAGTTTGCTGAGGGGACACTTCCAAGAGACCCAGTACTTC.

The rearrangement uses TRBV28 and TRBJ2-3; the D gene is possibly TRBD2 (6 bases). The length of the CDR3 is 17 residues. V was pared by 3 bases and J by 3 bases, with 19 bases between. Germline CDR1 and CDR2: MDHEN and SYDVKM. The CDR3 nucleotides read TGTGCCAGCAGTTTTCTCCGGGACCCGGGACTGACAGATACGCAGTATTTT. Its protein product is CASSFLRDPGLTDTQYF.

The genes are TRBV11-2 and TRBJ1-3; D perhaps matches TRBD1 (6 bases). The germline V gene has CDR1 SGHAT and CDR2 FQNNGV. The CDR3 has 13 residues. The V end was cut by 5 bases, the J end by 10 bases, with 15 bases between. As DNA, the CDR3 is TGTGCCAGCAGCCCACAGGGTTTCGGGACCATATATTTT. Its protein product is CASSPQGFGTIYF.

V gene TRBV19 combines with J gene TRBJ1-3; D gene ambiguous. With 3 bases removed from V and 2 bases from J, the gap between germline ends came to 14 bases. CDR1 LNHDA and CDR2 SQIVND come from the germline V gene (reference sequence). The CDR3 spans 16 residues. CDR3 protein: CASSIEGPLPGNTIYF. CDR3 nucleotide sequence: TGTGCCAGTAGTATCGAGGGTCCCCTACCTGGAAACACCATATATTTT.

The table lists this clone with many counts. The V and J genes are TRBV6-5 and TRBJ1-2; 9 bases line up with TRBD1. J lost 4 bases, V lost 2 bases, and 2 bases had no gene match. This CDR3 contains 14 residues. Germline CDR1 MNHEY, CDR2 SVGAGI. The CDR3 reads CASSYLGQGYGYTF. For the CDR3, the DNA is TGTGCCAGCAGTTACCTGGGACAGGGCTATGGCTACACCTTC.

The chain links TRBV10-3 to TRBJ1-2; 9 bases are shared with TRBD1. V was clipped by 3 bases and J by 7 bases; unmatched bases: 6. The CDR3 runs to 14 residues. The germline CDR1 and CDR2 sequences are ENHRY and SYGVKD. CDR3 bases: TGTGCCATCAGTGACCCTCGACAGGGGGGTGGCTACACCTTC. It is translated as CAISDPRQGGGYTF.

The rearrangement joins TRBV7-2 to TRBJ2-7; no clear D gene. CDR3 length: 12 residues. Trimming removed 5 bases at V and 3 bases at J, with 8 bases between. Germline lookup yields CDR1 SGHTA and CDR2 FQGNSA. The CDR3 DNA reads TGTGCCAGCAGCCGCAGCGTCTACGAGCAGTACTTC. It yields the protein CASSRSVYEQYF.

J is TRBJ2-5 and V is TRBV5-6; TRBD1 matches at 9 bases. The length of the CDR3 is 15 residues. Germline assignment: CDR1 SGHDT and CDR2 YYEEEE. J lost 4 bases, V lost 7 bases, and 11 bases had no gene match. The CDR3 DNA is TGTGCCAGCGCTATGTATGGACAGGGGATAGAGACCCAGTACTTC. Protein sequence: CASAMYGQGIETQYF.

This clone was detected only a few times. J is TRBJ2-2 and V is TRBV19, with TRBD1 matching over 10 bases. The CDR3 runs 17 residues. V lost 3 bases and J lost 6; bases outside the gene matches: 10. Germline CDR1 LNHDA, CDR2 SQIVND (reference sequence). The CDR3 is CASSIRTGGKKAGELFF. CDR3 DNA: TGTGCCAGTAGTATCAGGACAGGGGGAAAAAAGGCCGGGGAGCTGTTTTTT. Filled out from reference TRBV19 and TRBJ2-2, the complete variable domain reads DGGITQSPKYLFRKEGQNVTLSCEQNLNHDAMYWYRQDPGQGLRLIYYSQIVNDFQKGDIAEGYSVSREKKESFPLTVTSAQKNPTAFYLCASSIRTGGKKAGELFFGEGSRLTVL.

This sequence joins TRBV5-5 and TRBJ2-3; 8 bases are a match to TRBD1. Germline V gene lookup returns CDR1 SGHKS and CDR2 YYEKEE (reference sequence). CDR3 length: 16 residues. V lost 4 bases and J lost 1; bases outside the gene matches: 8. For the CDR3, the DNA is TGTGCCAGCAGCCCAACGACAGGGGCTGGCACAGATACGCAGTATTTT. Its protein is CASSPTTGAGTDTQYF. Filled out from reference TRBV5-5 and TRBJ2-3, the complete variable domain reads DAGVTQSPTHLIKTRGQQVTLRCSPISGHKSVSWYQQVLGQGPQFIFQYYEKEERGRGNFPDRFSARQFPNYSSELNVNALLLGDSALYLCASSPTTGAGTDTQYFGPGTRLTVL.

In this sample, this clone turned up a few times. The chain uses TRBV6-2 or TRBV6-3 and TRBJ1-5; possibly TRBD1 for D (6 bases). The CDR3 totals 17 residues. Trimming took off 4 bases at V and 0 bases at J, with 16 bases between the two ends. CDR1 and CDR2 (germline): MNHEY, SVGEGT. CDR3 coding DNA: TGTGCCAGCAGTTTTCACCTAGGGGGGGATAGCAATCAGCCCCAGCATTTT. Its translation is CASSFHLGGDSNQPQHF.

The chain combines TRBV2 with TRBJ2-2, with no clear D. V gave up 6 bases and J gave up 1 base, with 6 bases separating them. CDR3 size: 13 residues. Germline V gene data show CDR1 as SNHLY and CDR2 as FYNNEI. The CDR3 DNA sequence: TGTGCCAGCAGCCTCGGGAACACCGGGGAGCTGTTTTTT. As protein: CASSLGNTGELFF.

The CDR3 here is CASSLTDSYEQYF. The CDR3 DNA is TGTGCCAGCAGCTTGACAGACTCCTACGAGCAGTACTTC. This chain joins TRBV5-6 and TRBJ2-7; unclear D gene. V was clipped by 1 base and J by 0 bases, with 5 bases between them. This CDR3 is built from 13 residues. Germline CDR1 reads SGHDT; CDR2 reads YYEEEE. The whole variable domain, filled in from reference TRBV5-6 and TRBJ2-7, reads DAGVTQSPTHLIKTRGQQVTLRCSPKSGHDTVSWYQQALGQGPQFIFQYYEEEERQRGNFPDRFSGHQFPNYSSELNVNALLLGDSALYLCASSLTDSYEQYFGPGTRLTVT.

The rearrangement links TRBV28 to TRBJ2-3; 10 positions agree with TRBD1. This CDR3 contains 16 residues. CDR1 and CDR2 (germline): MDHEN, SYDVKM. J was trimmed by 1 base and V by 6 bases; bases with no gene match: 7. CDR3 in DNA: TGTGCCAGCAGGCGACAGGGGGCGAAGGGCACAGATACGCAGTATTTT. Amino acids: CASRRQGAKGTDTQYF.

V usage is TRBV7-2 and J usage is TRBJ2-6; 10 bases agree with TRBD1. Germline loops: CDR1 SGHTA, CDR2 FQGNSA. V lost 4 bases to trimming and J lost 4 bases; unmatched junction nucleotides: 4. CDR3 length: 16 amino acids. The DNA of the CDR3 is TGTGCCAGCAGCTCGACAGGGGGCACGGGGGCCAACGTCCTGACTTTC. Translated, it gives CASSSTGGTGANVLTF.

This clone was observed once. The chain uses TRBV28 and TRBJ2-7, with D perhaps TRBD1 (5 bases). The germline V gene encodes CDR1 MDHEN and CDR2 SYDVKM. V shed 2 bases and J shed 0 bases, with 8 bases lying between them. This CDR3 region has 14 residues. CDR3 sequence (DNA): TGTGCCAGCAGTTTAACAGGACCCTCCTACGAGCAGTACTTC. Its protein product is CASSLTGPSYEQYF.

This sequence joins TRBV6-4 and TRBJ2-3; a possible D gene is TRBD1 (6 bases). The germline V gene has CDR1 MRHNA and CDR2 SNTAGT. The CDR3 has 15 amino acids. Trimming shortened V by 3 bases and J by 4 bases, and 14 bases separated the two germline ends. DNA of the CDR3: TGTGCCAGCAGTGATGGTCAGGGGTTTGCAGATACGCAGTATTTT. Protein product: CASSDGQGFADTQYF.

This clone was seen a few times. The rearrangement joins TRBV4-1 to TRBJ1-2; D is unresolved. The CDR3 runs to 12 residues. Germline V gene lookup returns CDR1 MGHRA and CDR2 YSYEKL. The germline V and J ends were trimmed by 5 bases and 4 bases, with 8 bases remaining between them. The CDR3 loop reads CASSGAAYGYTF. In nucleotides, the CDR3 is TGCGCCAGCAGCGGAGCCGCCTATGGCTACACCTTC.

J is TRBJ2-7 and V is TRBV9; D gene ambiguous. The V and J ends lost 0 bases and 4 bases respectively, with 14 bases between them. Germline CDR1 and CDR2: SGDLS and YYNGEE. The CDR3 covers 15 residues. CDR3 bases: TGTGCCAGCAGCGTAGCGGATAGCAAGGTTTACGAGCAGTACTTC. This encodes CASSVADSKVYEQYF.

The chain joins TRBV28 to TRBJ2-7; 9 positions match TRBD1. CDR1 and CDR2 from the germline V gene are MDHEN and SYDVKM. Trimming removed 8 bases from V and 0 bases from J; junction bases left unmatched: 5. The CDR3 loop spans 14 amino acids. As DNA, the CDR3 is TGTGCCAGCTGCGGGACAGGGTTCTCCTACGAGCAGTACTTC. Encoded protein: CASCGTGFSYEQYF.

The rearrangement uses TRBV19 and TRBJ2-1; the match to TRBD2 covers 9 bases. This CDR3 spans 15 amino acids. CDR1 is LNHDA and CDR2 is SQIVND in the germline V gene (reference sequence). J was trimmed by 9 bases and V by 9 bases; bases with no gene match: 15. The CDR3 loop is CARNRRREGRGEQFF. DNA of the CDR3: TGTGCCAGGAACCGACGGCGGGAGGGCCGAGGTGAGCAGTTCTTC.